This T cell receptor (beta chain) was observed in a study of T cell changes during pregnancy in multiple sclerosis (dated by TCRdb to the late 2010s). Regarding the complete study: In women with multiple sclerosis, the researchers looked at how the T cell repertoire shifted as pregnancy progressed.

Preparation of the library involved the immunoSEQ multiplex PCR assay. This is the immuneACCESS table as TCRdb keeps it, with only in-frame sequences that have V and J called. A part of the clones is gone; compared with another copy, unresolved V genes explain less than half, and the rest is unexplained. The sample includes 25,000 to 35,000 clones, with roughly nine tenths observed a single time. The top ten clonotypes cover 0.6% to 0.85% of the sample. Notes on this clone: Its antigen has not been determined. Qualities for individual bases were not recorded, and no much larger clone is one base off.

Reading the germline V gene (reference sequence) gives CDR1 SGHAT and CDR2 FQDESV. At the junction V is shortened by 5 bases and J by 5 bases; bases outside the gene matches: 10. Including the terminal cysteine and phenylalanine, the CDR3 comprises 16 residues. The read is trimmed to its CDR3 DNA, 48 bases read in frame from base 1. The chain employs TRBV11-1 and TRBJ2-3, with 10 bases aligning to TRBD2. The TCR was taken from a female donor with multiple sclerosis, enrolled in a pregnancy study. The sample was CD4+ T cells from peripheral blood mononuclear cells, taken in the second trimester of pregnancy. The CDR3: CASSLLAGQSRDTQYF. The DNA sequence is TGTGCCAGCAGCCTACTAGCGGGGCAATCACGAGATACGCAGTATTTT.